This TCR beta chain derives from a study of cytomegalovirus exposure and HLA in healthy donors. This CDR3 comprises 17 residues. Deletions cut 0 bases from V and 8 bases from J, with 21 bases between. Germline CDR1 and CDR2: SGDLS and YYNGEE. 60 Vbeta and 13 Jbeta primers were used in PCR. The repertoire was sequenced with immunoSEQ multiplex PCR; TCRdb's copy has only in-frame clones and lacks some. Among 35,000 to 40,000 clones listed, around three fifths were seen once. In nominal health when sampled, donors likely had unrecorded immune exposures nonetheless. The sample consisted of PBMCs. The chain couples TRBV9 to TRBJ2-1; D might be TRBD1 (5 bases). The receptor was derived from a man aged 45-65 years in good health and CMV-seropositive. The CDR3 DNA reads TGTGCCAGCAGCGTAGCTTGGCAGACCCTTGGGGCGTATGAGCAGTTCTTC. Translating it yields CASSVAWQTLGAYEQFF.